Listed below are T cell receptor beta chains from one sample, sequenced in a study of blood T cell repertoires in COVID-19. Repertoires were generated with immunoSEQ multiplex PCR, while TCRdb's copy carries only in-frame clones and drops some. Of about 400,000 clones in the sample, 85% to 90% were seen once. Material: PBMCs or T cells enriched from blood (not recorded which). The receptors were gathered from a woman aged 25 to 45 with acute COVID-19. CDR3s include the opening cysteine and the closing phenylalanine or tryptophan. Fields, in order: V gene, J gene, D gene, clone size, CDR3 protein, CDR3 DNA. D genes are given only for firm matches. Only part of the rows carry a size: once, few, many, or a class if the clone is expanded.

>TRBV30|TRBJ1-6|-|-
CAWSFPGLVNSPLHF
TGTGCCTGGAGTTTCCCGGGACTGGTGAATTCACCCCTCCACTTT
>TRBV5-6|TRBJ1-2|-|-
CASSLAGNWVYGYTF
TGTGCCAGCAGCTTGGCAGGGAATTGGGTCTATGGCTACACCTTC
>TRBV20-1|TRBJ2-4|-|-
CSASSENIQYF
TGCAGTGCTAGTTCGGAAAACATTCAGTACTTC
>TRBV19|TRBJ2-7|TRBD2|-
CASSITGGSSYEQYF
TGTGCCAGTAGTATAACGGGGGGAAGCTCCTACGAGCAGTACTTC
>TRBV7-9|TRBJ1-1|TRBD1|-
CASSSGQGTFNTEAFF
TGTGCCAGCAGCTCGGGACAGGGGACTTTTAACACTGAAGCTTTCTTT
>TRBV9|TRBJ1-1|-|-
CASSVQGNPGTEAFF
TGTGCCAGCAGCGTACAGGGGAATCCTGGCACTGAAGCTTTCTTT
>TRBV2|TRBJ2-7|TRBD1|-
CASGDRGLYEQYF
TGTGCCAGCGGAGACAGGGGGCTCTACGAGCAGTACTTC
>TRBV6-6|TRBJ1-5|-|-
CASSRYGGTDYQPQHF
TGTGCCAGCAGTCGATACGGGGGGACGGACTATCAGCCCCAGCATTTT
>TRBV6-2/TRBV6-3|TRBJ1-2|-|once
CASSYGNHYGYTF
TGTGCCAGCAGTTACGGCAACCACTATGGCTACACCTTC
>TRBV7-3|TRBJ2-1|TRBD1|-
CASSSPTGEDEQFF
TGTGCCAGCAGCTCCCCGACAGGGGAGGATGAGCAGTTCTTC
>TRBV28|TRBJ1-6|-|-
CAIISSSYNSPLHF
TGTGCCATTATCTCGAGCTCCTATAATTCACCCCTCCACTTT
>TRBV24-1|TRBJ2-4|TRBD2|-
CATSDLTGGDIQYF
TGTGCCACCAGTGATTTGACGGGGGGTGACATTCAGTACTTC
>TRBV4-1|TRBJ1-1|-|-
CASSPVTVNTEAFF
TGCGCCAGCAGCCCAGTGACAGTGAACACTGAAGCTTTCTTT
>TRBV3-1/TRBV3-2|TRBJ2-3|TRBD1|-
CASSQDRGDTQYF
TGTGCCAGCAGCCAGGACAGGGGGGATACGCAGTATTTT
>TRBV6-5|TRBJ1-6|TRBD1|few
CASRLDRNLHF
TGTGCCAGCAGACTGGACAGGAACCTCCACTTT